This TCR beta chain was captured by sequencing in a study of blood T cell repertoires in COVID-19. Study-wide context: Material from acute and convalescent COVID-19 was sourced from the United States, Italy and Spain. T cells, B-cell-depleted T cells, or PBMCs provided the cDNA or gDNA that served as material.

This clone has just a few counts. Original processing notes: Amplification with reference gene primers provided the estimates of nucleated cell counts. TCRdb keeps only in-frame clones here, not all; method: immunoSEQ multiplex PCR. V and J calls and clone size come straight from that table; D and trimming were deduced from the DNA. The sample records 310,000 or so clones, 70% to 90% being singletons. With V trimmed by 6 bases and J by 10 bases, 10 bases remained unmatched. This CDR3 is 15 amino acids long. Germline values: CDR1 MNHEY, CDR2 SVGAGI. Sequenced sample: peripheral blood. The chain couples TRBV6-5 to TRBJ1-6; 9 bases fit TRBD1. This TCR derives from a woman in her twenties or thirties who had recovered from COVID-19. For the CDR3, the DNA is TGTGCCAGCAGCAACCGGGACAGGGCTAAATCACCCCTCCACTTT. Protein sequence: CASSNRDRAKSPLHF.